The 32 T cell receptor beta chains reported below all come from one sample, sequenced in a study of blood T cell repertoires in COVID-19. Some clones are missing from TCRdb's copy, which holds only in-frame ones; the method was immunoSEQ multiplex PCR. The sample carries 250,000 to 350,000 clones, about 81% recorded once. The material sequenced was peripheral blood. Receptor source: a human donor with COVID-19, enrolled during active disease. The donor label of this sample is uncertain.

The chain has TRBV30 and TRBJ2-1, with TRBD2 matching 9 bases. The CDR3 totals 13 residues. Germline V gene sequence: CDR1 GTSNPN, CDR2 SVGIG (reference sequence). Germline trimming cut 1 base from V and 9 bases from J; bases unmatched to any gene: 4. The CDR3 here is CAWSEMREGEQFF. The CDR3 DNA follows: TGTGCCTGGAGTGAAATGCGGGAGGGTGAGCAGTTCTTC. The variable domain in full, completed from reference TRBV30 and TRBJ2-1, reads SQTIHQWPATLVQPVGSPLSLECTVEGTSNPNLYWYRQAAGRGLQLLFYSVGIGQISSEVPQNLSASRPQDRQFILSSKKLLLSDSGFYLCAWSEMREGEQFFGPGTRLTVL.

In this sample, this clone turned up once. The rearrangement links TRBV27 to TRBJ1-2; weak D call: TRBD1 (5 bases). The V gene lost 6 bases and the J gene lost 2 bases, with 16 bases spanning the gap. The germline V gene has CDR1 MNHEY and CDR2 SMNVEV (reference sequence). The CDR3 runs 15 residues. The CDR3, as DNA: TGTGCCAGCAGCCCCTCCAGGGCCCCGAACTATGGCTACACCTTC. Protein product: CASSPSRAPNYGYTF.

V and J are TRBV29-1 and TRBJ2-5, with 12 bases fitting TRBD2. CDR1 and CDR2 from the germline V gene are SQVTM and ANQGSEA. The ends lost 2 bases at V and 13 bases at J; junction bases unmatched: 11. The CDR3 sequence is 14 residues long. This CDR3 is CSVESGLAGGLRYF. CDR3 in DNA: TGCAGCGTTGAATCTGGGCTAGCGGGGGGGTTGCGGTACTTC. Looking up the rest from reference TRBV29-1 and TRBJ2-5 gives the full variable domain: SAVISQKPSRDICQRGTSLTIQCQVDSQVTMMFWYRQQPGQSLTLIATANQGSEATYESGFVIDKFPISRPNLTFSTLTVSNMSPEDSSIYLCSVESGLAGGLRYFGPGTRLLVL.

V and J are TRBV9 and TRBJ2-1; D possibly corresponds to TRBD1 (5 bases). The germline V and J ends were trimmed by 4 bases and 8 bases, with 19 bases remaining between them. CDR1 and CDR2 (germline): SGDLS, YYNGEE. The CDR3 extends over 15 amino acids. The CDR3 sequence is CASSPEVGPVDEQFF. The CDR3 nucleotides are TGTGCCAGCAGCCCAGAGGTGGGGCCGGTCGATGAGCAGTTCTTC. Full variable domain (rest looked up from reference TRBV9 and TRBJ2-1): DSGVTQTPKHLITATGQRVTLRCSPRSGDLSVYWYQQSLDQGLQFLIQYYNGEERAKGNILERFSAQQFPDLHSELNLSSLELGDSALYFCASSPEVGPVDEQFFGPGTRLTVL.

The chain carries TRBV6-9 and TRBJ2-1; 14 positions agree with TRBD2. This CDR3 is 18 amino acids long. The germline V gene has CDR1 MNHGY and CDR2 SVAAGI. V shed 4 bases and J 4 bases; nucleotides not matched to a gene: 9. The chain's CDR3 is CASSSPGTSGSRYNEQFF. In nucleotides, the CDR3 is TGTGCCAGCAGTTCTCCTGGGACTAGCGGGAGTAGGTACAATGAGCAGTTCTTC.

This clone was found a few times. This chain links TRBV12-3 or TRBV12-4 with TRBJ1-1; D unresolved. Trimming took 5 bases from V and 8 from J, leaving 9 bases between them. This CDR3 spans 11 amino acids. The CDR3 nucleotides are TGTGCCAGCAGTCCCCATCAGGAAGCTTTCTTT. It codes for CASSPHQEAFF.

With respect to this clone: The sample holds other DNA sequences that translate to the same CDR3. This chain joins TRBV5-4 and TRBJ2-7, with 10 bases lining up with TRBD2. The CDR3 spans 14 residues. V shed 2 bases, J shed 3 bases, and the junction held 2 bases outside the gene matches. Germline values: CDR1 SGHNT, CDR2 YYREEE (reference sequence). CDR3 in amino acids: CASSLKREGYEQYF. The DNA of the CDR3 is TGTGCCAGCAGCTTAAAGCGGGAGGGCTACGAGCAGTACTTC.

This clone was seen once. This chain uses TRBV7-9 with TRBJ1-2; weak D call: TRBD1 (5 bases). CDR1 is SEHNR, CDR2 FQNEAQ, per germline (reference sequence). V was clipped by 1 base and J by 8 bases, with 17 bases between them. This CDR3 comprises 15 residues. The CDR3 DNA reads as TGTGCCAGCAGCTTAGAGGGGCGCGGGGCCGGGGGCTACACCTTC. It translates to CASSLEGRGAGGYTF. The variable domain in full, completed from reference TRBV7-9 and TRBJ1-2, reads DTGVSQNPRHKITKRGQNVTFRCDPISEHNRLYWYRQTLGQGPEFLTYFQNEAQLEKSRLLSDRFSAERPKGSFSTLEIQRTEQGDSAMYLCASSLEGRGAGGYTFGSGTRLTVV.

This clone was counted a few times. The genes are TRBV7-9 and TRBJ2-5, with 7 positions matching TRBD2. The length of the CDR3 is 16 residues. Germline loops: CDR1 SEHNR, CDR2 FQNEAQ (reference sequence). The V gene end was trimmed by 4 bases and the J gene end by 5 bases; junction bases not matched to a gene: 13. The CDR3 protein is CASSSQAGEWGETQYF. The CDR3 DNA sequence: TGTGCCAGCAGCTCTCAGGCGGGGGAATGGGGTGAGACCCAGTACTTC.

The chain has TRBV28 and TRBJ2-1, with D perhaps TRBD2 (6 bases). The CDR3 runs to 13 residues. From germline, CDR1 is MDHEN and CDR2 SYDVKM. V shed 3 bases and J shed 9 bases, with 12 bases lying between them. For the CDR3, the DNA is TGTGCCAGCAGTTTGGGCGGGATAGGTGAGCAGTTCTTC. It translates to CASSLGGIGEQFF.

V is TRBV18 and J is TRBJ2-3; possible D gene TRBD1, 6 bases. CDR1 is KGHSH and CDR2 is LQKENI in the germline V gene. Trimming stripped 2 bases from V and 1 base from J, with 13 bases between. This CDR3 contains 16 residues. This chain's CDR3 is CASSPLVPGGTDTQYF. Written as DNA, the CDR3 is TGTGCCAGCTCACCATTGGTACCAGGGGGCACAGATACGCAGTATTTT.

The V call is TRBV28, the J call TRBJ2-5, with TRBD1 matching over 8 bases. CDR3 length: 15 amino acids. V shed 5 bases, J shed 7 bases, and the junction held 12 bases outside the gene matches. Germline V CDR1 and CDR2: MDHEN, SYDVKM. This CDR3 is CASSADREHPRTQYF. The CDR3 DNA reads as TGTGCCAGCAGTGCGGACAGGGAGCACCCTAGGACCCAGTACTTC.

This clone has more than one count but fewer than ten. This chain uses TRBV19 with TRBJ2-2; 7 nucleotides line up with TRBD2. The CDR3 has 14 amino acids. Unmatched junction bases numbered 10, after V lost 10 bases and J lost 5 bases. Germline lookup yields CDR1 LNHDA and CDR2 SQIVND (reference sequence). Written as DNA, the CDR3 is TGTGCCATATCGGGGGAGGGCCTTACCGGGGAGCTGTTTTTT. It codes for CAISGEGLTGELFF. The variable domain in full, with the rest retrieved from reference TRBV19 and TRBJ2-2, is DGGITQSPKYLFRKEGQNVTLSCEQNLNHDAMYWYRQDPGQGLRLIYYSQIVNDFQKGDIAEGYSVSREKKESFPLTVTSAQKNPTAFYLCAISGEGLTGELFFGEGSRLTVL.

This chain connects TRBV12-3 or TRBV12-4 to TRBJ1-1, with TRBD1 as a possible D gene (6 bases). Trimming took off 5 bases at V and 1 base at J, with 8 bases between the two ends. This CDR3 is 13 amino acids long. Written as DNA, the CDR3 is TGTGCCAGCAGTCGGACAGCGAACACTGAAGCTTTCTTT. Translation: CASSRTANTEAFF.

A word on this clone: Different DNA sequences within this sample yield the same CDR3. V is TRBV18 and J is TRBJ2-7; the match to TRBD1 covers 10 bases. After removal of 2 bases from V and 2 bases from J, the junction contained 3 bases not matched to a gene. From germline, CDR1 is KGHSH and CDR2 LQKENI. The CDR3 sequence is 15 residues long. CDR3 loop: CASSPGTGAPYEQYF. The CDR3 DNA follows: TGTGCCAGCTCACCAGGGACAGGGGCCCCCTACGAGCAGTACTTC.

This clone was seen once. The rearrangement uses TRBV4-3 and TRBJ2-1; TRBD1 matches 8 bases. Looked up from germline, CDR1 is LGHNA and CDR2 is YSLEER. V lost 0 bases to trimming and J lost 9 bases; unmatched junction nucleotides: 10. The CDR3 is 16 residues long. This chain's CDR3 is CASSQDRQGPSGEQFF. The CDR3 DNA reads as TGCGCCAGCAGCCAAGATCGACAGGGGCCATCGGGTGAGCAGTTCTTC.

This chain uses TRBV15 with TRBJ2-1; TRBD2 aligns across 8 bases. V lost 0 bases to trimming and J lost 7 bases; unmatched junction nucleotides: 8. The germline V gene encodes CDR1 LNHNV and CDR2 YYDKDF (reference sequence). This CDR3 is built from 16 residues. CDR3 sequence: CATSRDYSGTWNEQFF. CDR3 in DNA: TGTGCCACCAGCAGAGATTATAGCGGGACGTGGAATGAGCAGTTCTTC. The full variable domain, completed using reference TRBV15 and TRBJ2-1, is DAMVIQNPRYQVTQFGKPVTLSCSQTLNHNVMYWYQQKSSQAPKLLFHYYDKDFNNEADTPDNFQSRRPNTSFCFLDIRSPGLGDTAMYLCATSRDYSGTWNEQFFGPGTRLTVL.

The chain joins TRBV19 to TRBJ2-7, with a possible D match to TRBD1 (8 bases). V lost 6 bases to trimming and J lost 7 bases, with 19 bases between them. Germline V CDR1 and CDR2: LNHDA, SQIVND (reference sequence). The CDR3 has 14 amino acids. CDR3 sequence reads: CASSSRDRRGEQYF. Written as DNA, the CDR3 is TGTGCCAGTAGCTCCCGGGACAGGCGGGGGGAGCAGTACTTC.

The genes are TRBV6-1 and TRBJ2-5; the match to TRBD2 covers 13 bases. The CDR3 is 17 residues long. V gave up 3 bases and J gave up 4 bases; unmatched junction bases: 8. Germline V gene data show CDR1 as MNHNS and CDR2 as SASEGT. The CDR3 DNA is TGTGCCAGCAGTGACAGACTAGCGGGAGGATCCGGAGAGACCCAGTACTTC. Its translation: CASSDRLAGGSGETQYF.

In its sample, this clone was seen once. The rearrangement links TRBV28 to TRBJ1-1; D unclear. Germline V gene sequence: CDR1 MDHEN, CDR2 SYDVKM. Deletions cut 4 bases from V and 0 bases from J, with 15 bases between. The CDR3 spans 16 residues. The CDR3 loop reads CASSSPSPGMNTEAFF. The CDR3 DNA follows: TGTGCCAGCAGTTCGCCATCCCCCGGGATGAACACTGAAGCTTTCTTT.

The chain combines TRBV7-3 with TRBJ2-1; 7 bases are shared with TRBD1. The germline CDR1 and CDR2 sequences are SGHTA and FQGTGA. This CDR3 comprises 15 residues. V shed 4 bases, J shed 4 bases, and the junction held 7 bases outside the gene matches. CDR3 protein: CASSSSGTDYNEQFF. The CDR3 nucleotides are TGTGCCAGCAGCTCCTCCGGGACAGATTACAATGAGCAGTTCTTC.

The genes are TRBV3-1 (or the pseudogene TRBV3-2) and TRBJ1-1; no firm D call. The CDR3 runs 15 residues. CDR1 and CDR2 from the germline V gene are LGHDT and YNNKEL (reference sequence). The V end lost 1 base, the J end lost 1 base, and 10 bases lay between the germline ends. The CDR3 spells CASSQVHSPNTEAFF. The CDR3 coding sequence is TGTGCCAGCAGCCAAGTTCACAGCCCGAACACTGAAGCTTTCTTT.

The chain links TRBV9 to TRBJ1-1, with unresolved D. CDR3 length equals 15 residues. Germline V gene lookup returns CDR1 SGDLS and CDR2 YYNGEE. Trimming stripped 0 bases from V and 3 bases from J, with 12 bases between. CDR3: CASSVGPGGDTEAFF. The CDR3 coding sequence is TGTGCCAGCAGCGTAGGGCCGGGTGGAGACACTGAAGCTTTCTTT.

The rearrangement links TRBV6-4 to TRBJ2-1, with TRBD2 matching 7 bases. The CDR3 consists of 15 residues. Per the germline V gene, CDR1 is MRHNA and CDR2 is SNTAGT. The J segment lost 9 bases and the V segment lost 11 bases, leaving 19 bases of the junction unmatched. Here the CDR3 DNA reads TGTGCCCCAGAGGCGGGAGTCATGGTATTTTGTGAGCAGTTCTTC. Translating it yields CAPEAGVMVFCEQFF.

The chain employs TRBV28 and TRBJ2-5; perhaps TRBD1 as D (5 bases). Germline CDR1 is MDHEN and CDR2 is SYDVKM. V dropped 2 bases and J dropped 0 bases, with 13 bases sitting between them. The CDR3 is 16 amino acids. The CDR3 protein is CASSLQGQPYQETQYF. The CDR3 bases are TGTGCCAGCAGTTTACAGGGCCAACCCTACCAAGAGACCCAGTACTTC.

This sequence joins TRBV15 and TRBJ2-7, with TRBD2 identical over 7 bases. In germline, CDR1 is LNHNV, CDR2 YYDKDF (reference sequence). J was trimmed by 5 bases and V by 3 bases; bases with no gene match: 13. The CDR3 runs to 16 residues. The CDR3 nucleotides are TGTGCCACCAGCAGGTCAAGGGGAGGGGTTATCGACGAGCAGTACTTC. Its protein product is CATSRSRGGVIDEQYF. Full variable domain (outside the CDR3, taken from reference TRBV15 and TRBJ2-7): DAMVIQNPRYQVTQFGKPVTLSCSQTLNHNVMYWYQQKSSQAPKLLFHYYDKDFNNEADTPDNFQSRRPNTSFCFLDIRSPGLGDTAMYLCATSRSRGGVIDEQYFGPGTRLTVT.

This chain links TRBV12-3 or TRBV12-4 with TRBJ2-5, with 7 nucleotides matching TRBD2. The CDR3 consists of 13 residues. Unmatched junction bases numbered 1, after V lost 3 bases and J lost 3 bases. Here the CDR3 DNA reads TGTGCCAGCAGTTTTGGGGGGGAAGAGACCCAGTACTTC. This gives the protein CASSFGGEETQYF.

This clone has only a few counts. The rearrangement links TRBV19 to TRBJ1-2, with a tentative D call TRBD1 (6 bases). Trimming cost V 2 bases and J 4 bases, with 20 bases left between them. Looked up from germline, CDR1 is LNHDA and CDR2 is SQIVND (reference sequence). This CDR3 spans 17 amino acids. CDR3 in amino acids: CASSISPDRPAIYGYTF. The CDR3 DNA follows: TGTGCCAGTAGTATATCCCCAGACAGGCCGGCCATCTATGGCTACACCTTC.

The chain links TRBV5-4 to TRBJ2-3; maybe TRBD2 (5 bases). Between the trimmed V and J ends, which lost 2 bases and 3 bases, there was a span of 13 bases. CDR3 length equals 15 residues. The germline V gene encodes CDR1 SGHNT and CDR2 YYREEE (reference sequence). CDR3 residues: CASSLGRPRTDTQYF. Here the CDR3 DNA reads TGTGCCAGCAGCTTAGGGAGACCCAGGACAGATACGCAGTATTTT.

This chain uses TRBV5-4 with TRBJ2-3; 7 bases align to TRBD2. Germline V lookup: CDR1 SGHNT, CDR2 YYREEE (reference sequence). Trimming cost V 3 bases and J 1 base; bases outside gene matches: 8. The CDR3 is 16 residues long. CDR3 bases: TGTGCCAGCAGCTCCCCCCAGGCGGGAGGCACAGATACGCAGTATTTT. Translating it yields CASSSPQAGGTDTQYF.

This chain connects TRBV28 to TRBJ2-1; D is perhaps TRBD2 (6 bases). Trimming stripped 3 bases from V and 5 bases from J, with 23 bases between. Germline V gene data show CDR1 as MDHEN and CDR2 as SYDVKM. This CDR3 contains 18 residues. The CDR3 protein is CASSLAIGRISSDNEQFF. Written as DNA, the CDR3 is TGTGCCAGCAGTTTGGCGATCGGGAGAATAAGTTCCGACAATGAGCAGTTCTTC. The full variable domain, in which reference TRBV28 and TRBJ2-1 provide the parts outside the CDR3, is DVKVTQSSRYLVKRTGEKVFLECVQDMDHENMFWYRQDPGLGLRLIYFSYDVKMKEKGDIPEGYSVSREKKERFSLILESASTNQTSMYLCASSLAIGRISSDNEQFFGPGTRLTVL.

V is TRBV12-3 or TRBV12-4 and J is TRBJ2-7; D might be TRBD1 (7 bases). This CDR3 region has 13 residues. V was clipped by 7 bases and J by 4 bases, with 14 bases between them. CDR3 in DNA: TGTGCCAGCACTCGGGGGACAGTGTACGAGCAGTACTTC. It encodes CASTRGTVYEQYF.